Below, one T cell receptor beta chain is given with its context. What it recognizes is unknown. This PCR relied on a set of 60 Vbeta primers and 13 Jbeta primers. The method was immunoSEQ multiplex PCR; TCRdb's version includes in-frame clones alone and lacks a portion of them. The sample includes around 100,000 clones. Each donor was healthy, and each was a bone marrow donor. This entry is derived from a study of cytomegalovirus exposure and HLA in healthy donors. The study, taken as a whole, reports: Previously analyzed data showed that most TCR beta V segments were productive at a frequency of about 87% or about 30%.

The CDR3 sequence is 15 residues long. The V and J ends lost 4 bases and 3 bases, in that order; junction bases with no gene match: 4. Germline CDR1 LNHDA, CDR2 SQIVND (reference sequence). The chain links TRBV19 to TRBJ1-2; 11 nucleotides agree with TRBD1. Specimen: PBMCs. This receptor was obtained from a young man in good health and CMV-seronegative. Here the CDR3 reads CASSTLGQGDYGYTF. The CDR3 nucleotides read TGTGCCAGTAGTACCCTGGGACAGGGGGACTATGGCTACACCTTC.